This TCR beta chain was identified in a study of Graves' ophthalmopathy and Graves' hyperthyroidism. CDR3 length: 15 amino acids. V gave up 5 bases and J gave up 0 bases, with 10 bases separating them. In germline, CDR1 is SNHLY, CDR2 FYNNEI. On this clonotype: No antigen is known for it.

General study points: Built on 13 signatures, a model told ophthalmopathy apart from stable hyperthyroidism with 85% to 90% sensitivity and around 80% specificity.

The study amplified TCR beta CDR3 regions using RNA transcripts. The library came from an HTBI-primed first-round RT-PCR and a second-round multiplex PCR. TCRdb re-called the multiplex PCR reads with MiXCR, one entry per CDR3 protein. The repertoire has approximately 1.2 million distinct CDR3 sequences, about 38% of them found once; the top ten carry around 10%. The chain uses TRBV2 and TRBJ2-2; D remains ambiguous. This TCR came from an adult man with Graves' hyperthyroidism. The specimen sequenced was peripheral blood or thyroid tissue (not recorded which). CDR3 region: CASSRTFANTGELFF. The DNA of the CDR3 is TGTGCCAGCAGTCGGACGTTCGCGAACACCGGGGAGCTGTTTTTT.